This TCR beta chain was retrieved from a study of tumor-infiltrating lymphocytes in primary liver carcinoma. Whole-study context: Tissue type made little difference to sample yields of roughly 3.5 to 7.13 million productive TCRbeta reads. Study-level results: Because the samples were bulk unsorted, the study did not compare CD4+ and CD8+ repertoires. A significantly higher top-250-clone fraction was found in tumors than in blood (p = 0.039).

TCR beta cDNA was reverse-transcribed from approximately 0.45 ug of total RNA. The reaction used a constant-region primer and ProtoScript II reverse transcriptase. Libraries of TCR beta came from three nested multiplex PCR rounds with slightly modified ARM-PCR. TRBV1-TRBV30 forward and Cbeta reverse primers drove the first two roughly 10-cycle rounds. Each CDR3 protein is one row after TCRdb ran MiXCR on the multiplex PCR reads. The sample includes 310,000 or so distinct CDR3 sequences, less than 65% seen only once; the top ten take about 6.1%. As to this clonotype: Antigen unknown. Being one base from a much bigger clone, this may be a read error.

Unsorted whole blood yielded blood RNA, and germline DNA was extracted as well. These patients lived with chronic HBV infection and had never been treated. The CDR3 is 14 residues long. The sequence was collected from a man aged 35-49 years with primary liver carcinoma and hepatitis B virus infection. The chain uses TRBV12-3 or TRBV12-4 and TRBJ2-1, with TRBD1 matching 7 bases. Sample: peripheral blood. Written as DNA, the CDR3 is TGTGCCAGCAGTGGACAGGTTCAAAACAATGGGCAGTTCTTC. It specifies CASSGQVQNNGQFF.